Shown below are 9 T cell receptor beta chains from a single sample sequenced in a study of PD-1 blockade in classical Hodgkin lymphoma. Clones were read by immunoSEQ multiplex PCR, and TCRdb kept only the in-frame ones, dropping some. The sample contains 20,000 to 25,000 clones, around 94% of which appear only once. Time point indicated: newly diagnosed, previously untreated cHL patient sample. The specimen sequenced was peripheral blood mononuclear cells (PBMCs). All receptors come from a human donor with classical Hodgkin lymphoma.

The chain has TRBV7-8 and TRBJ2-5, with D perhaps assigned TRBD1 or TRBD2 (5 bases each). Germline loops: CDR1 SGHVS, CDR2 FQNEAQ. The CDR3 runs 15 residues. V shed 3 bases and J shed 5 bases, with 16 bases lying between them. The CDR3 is CASSLIVGRGETQYF. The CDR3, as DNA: TGTGCCAGCAGCTTGATCGTGGGGCGCGGGGAGACCCAGTACTTC.

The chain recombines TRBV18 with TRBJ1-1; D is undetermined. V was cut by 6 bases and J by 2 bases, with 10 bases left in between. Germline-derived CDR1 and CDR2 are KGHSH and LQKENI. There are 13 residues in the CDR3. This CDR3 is CASSRNKNTEAFF. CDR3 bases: TGTGCCAGCTCGCGAAACAAAAACACTGAAGCTTTCTTT.

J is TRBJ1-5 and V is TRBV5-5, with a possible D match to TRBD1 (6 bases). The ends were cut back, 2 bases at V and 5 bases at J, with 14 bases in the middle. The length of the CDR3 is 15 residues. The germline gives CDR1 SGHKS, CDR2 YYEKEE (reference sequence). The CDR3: CASSFTGRLHQPQHF. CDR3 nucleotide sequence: TGTGCCAGCAGCTTTACAGGGCGTTTACATCAGCCCCAGCATTTT.

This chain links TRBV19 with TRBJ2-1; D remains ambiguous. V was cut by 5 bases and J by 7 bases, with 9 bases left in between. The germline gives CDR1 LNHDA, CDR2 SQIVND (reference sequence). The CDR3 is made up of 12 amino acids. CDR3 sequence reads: CASSFGFNEQFF. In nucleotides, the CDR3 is TGTGCCAGTAGTTTCGGATTTAATGAGCAGTTCTTC.

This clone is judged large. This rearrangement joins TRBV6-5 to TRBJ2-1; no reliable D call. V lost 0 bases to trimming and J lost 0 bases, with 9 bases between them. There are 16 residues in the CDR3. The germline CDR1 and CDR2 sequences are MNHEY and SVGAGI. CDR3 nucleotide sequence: TGTGCCAGCAGTTACTCGACTCTTAGCTCCTACAATGAGCAGTTCTTC. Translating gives CASSYSTLSSYNEQFF.

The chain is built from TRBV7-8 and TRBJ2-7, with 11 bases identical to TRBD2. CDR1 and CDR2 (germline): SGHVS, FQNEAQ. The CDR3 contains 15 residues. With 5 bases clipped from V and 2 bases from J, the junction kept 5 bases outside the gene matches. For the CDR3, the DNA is TGTGCCAGCAGCGCCGGACTAGCGGGTACCTACGAGCAGTACTTC. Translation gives CASSAGLAGTYEQYF.

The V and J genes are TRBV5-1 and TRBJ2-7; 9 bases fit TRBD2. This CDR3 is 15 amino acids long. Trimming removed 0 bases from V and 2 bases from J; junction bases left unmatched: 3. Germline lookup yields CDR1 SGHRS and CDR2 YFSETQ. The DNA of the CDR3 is TGCGCCAGCAGCTTGGCTGCTAGCGGGGCCTACGAGCAGTACTTC. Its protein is CASSLAASGAYEQYF.

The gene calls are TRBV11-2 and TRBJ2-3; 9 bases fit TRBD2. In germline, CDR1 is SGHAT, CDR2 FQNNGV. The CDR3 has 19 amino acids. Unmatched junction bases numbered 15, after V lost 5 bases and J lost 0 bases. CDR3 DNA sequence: TGTGCCAGCAGCCCATGGGGTAGCGGGGGCCCCGAAAGCACAGATACGCAGTATTTT. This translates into CASSPWGSGGPESTDTQYF.

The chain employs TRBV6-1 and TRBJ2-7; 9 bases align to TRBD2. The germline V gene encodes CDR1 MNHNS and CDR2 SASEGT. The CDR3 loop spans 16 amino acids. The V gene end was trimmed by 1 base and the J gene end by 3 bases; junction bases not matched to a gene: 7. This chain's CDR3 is CASSEDSLAGYYEQYF. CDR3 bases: TGTGCCAGCAGTGAAGATTCCCTAGCGGGGTACTACGAGCAGTACTTC.